Listed below are T cell receptor beta chains from one sample, sequenced in a study of cytotoxic CD8 clonotypes in ibrutinib-treated CLL. Profiling relied on immunoSEQ multiplex PCR, and the TCRdb table lists in-frame clones only, not all of them. The table records some 140,000 clones, 91% of them present only once. Specimen: PBMCs, collected after 12 months of ibrutinib treatment. The source of these receptors is a human donor with chronic lymphocytic leukemia. Each CDR3 is given with its conserved first and last residue. A D gene is named only where the DNA matches it firmly. Where a row states a size, it is once, few, many or the class of an expanded clone; other rows omit it.

CDR3aa,CDR3nt,d_gene,abundance,j_gene,v_gene
CASKLDRVNQPQHF,TGTGCCAGCAAACTTGACAGGGTCAATCAGCCCCAGCATTTT,TRBD1,once,TRBJ1-5,TRBV5-8
CASGQPGSPRADTQYF,TGTGCCAGTGGCCAACCGGGGTCCCCCCGCGCAGATACGCAGTATTTT,.,.,TRBJ2-3,TRBV19
CASSLGSGAGAEAFF,TGCGCCAGCAGCTTGGGCTCTGGGGCGGGGGCTGAAGCTTTCTTT,.,.,TRBJ1-1,TRBV5-1
CASSHRTPPDYTF,TGTGCCAGCAGCCATCGGACACCTCCCGACTACACCTTC,.,.,TRBJ1-2,TRBV16
CAISDGARSATQYF,TGTGCCATCAGTGACGGGGCTCGCTCAGCTACGCAGTATTTT,.,once,TRBJ2-3,TRBV10-3
CASSRTTGAGEAFF,TGCGCCAGCAGCCGTACCACAGGGGCCGGTGAAGCTTTCTTT,TRBD1,.,TRBJ1-1,TRBV5-1
CASSLEETQYF,TGCGCCAGCAGCTTGGAGGAGACCCAGTACTTC,.,.,TRBJ2-5,TRBV5-1
CATSRDRTASGVNEQFF,TGTGCCACCAGCAGAGATAGGACGGCTAGCGGGGTCAATGAGCAGTTCTTC,TRBD2,.,TRBJ2-1,TRBV15
CATLGGFSTDTQYF,TGTGCCACCCTCGGTGGATTTAGCACAGATACGCAGTATTTT,.,.,TRBJ2-3,TRBV7-2
CASSYRGLAEAFF,TGTGCCAGCAGTTACAGGGGGCTGGCTGAAGCTTTCTTT,TRBD1,.,TRBJ1-1,TRBV6-5
CASSRGGGRTEAFF,TGTGCCAGCAGTCGAGGGGGGGGGAGAACTGAAGCTTTCTTT,.,.,TRBJ1-1,TRBV6-5
CAMPGLAADTQYF,TGTGCCATGCCGGGACTAGCGGCAGATACGCAGTATTTT,TRBD2,.,TRBJ2-3,TRBV2
CASRKGGTLYEQYF,TGTGCCAGCAGAAAAGGGGGGACCCTCTACGAGCAGTACTTC,.,.,TRBJ2-7,TRBV5-5
CATGTGEGRETEAFF,TGTGCCACCGGGACAGGGGAAGGGAGAGAGACTGAAGCTTTCTTT,TRBD1,.,TRBJ1-1,TRBV19
CASSAGQGSNTGELFF,TGCGCCAGCAGCGCCGGACAGGGATCGAACACCGGGGAGCTGTTTTTT,TRBD1,.,TRBJ2-2,TRBV5-1
CASSLQQGSQETQYF,TGTGCCAGCTCACTCCAACAGGGATCCCAAGAGACCCAGTACTTC,.,.,TRBJ2-5,TRBV18
CASSLGTSGRHNEQFF,TGTGCCAGCAGCTTAGGGACTAGCGGGAGGCACAATGAGCAGTTCTTC,TRBD2,.,TRBJ2-1,TRBV11-2
CASSPVRTDGEKLFF,TGTGCCAGCAGCCCAGTAAGGACAGATGGTGAAAAACTGTTTTTT,.,.,TRBJ1-4,TRBV5-6
CASSLGQGPDSEAFF,TGCGCCAGCAGCTTGGGCCAGGGGCCGGATTCTGAAGCTTTCTTT,.,few,TRBJ1-1,TRBV5-1
CASSDRDREYYEQYF,TGTGCCAGCAGTGACCGGGACAGGGAGTACTACGAGCAGTACTTC,TRBD1,.,TRBJ2-7,TRBV27
CASSSTHSGGGNEQFF,TGTGCCAGCAGCTCAACACACTCGGGAGGTGGTAATGAGCAGTTCTTC,TRBD2,.,TRBJ2-1,TRBV5-4
CASGHTPYEQYF,TGTGCCAGCGGACATACACCCTACGAGCAGTACTTC,.,.,TRBJ2-7,TRBV7-9
CASSSVVLASGKAYEQYF,TGTGCCAGCAGTTCCGTGGTTTTGGCGAGCGGAAAAGCCTACGAGCAGTACTTC,.,.,TRBJ2-7,TRBV27
CASSPPWGAYEQYF,TGTGCCAGCAGCCCCCCATGGGGTGCCTACGAGCAGTACTTC,.,.,TRBJ2-7,TRBV7-2
CASSLGLAGRETQYF,TGTGCCAGCAGCTTAGGTTTAGCGGGGCGGGAGACCCAGTACTTC,TRBD2,.,TRBJ2-5,TRBV7-3
CAWRGSLSYEQYF,TGTGCCTGGAGAGGGTCCTTATCCTACGAGCAGTACTTC,.,.,TRBJ2-7,TRBV30
CASSYGLATDEQFF,TGTGCCAGCAGTTACGGACTAGCGACCGATGAGCAGTTCTTC,TRBD2,.,TRBJ2-1,TRBV6-6
CSVGDAYEQYF,TGCAGCGTTGGGGACGCCTACGAGCAGTACTTC,.,.,TRBJ2-7,TRBV29-1
CASSLMDRAYEQYF,TGTGCCAGCAGTTTAATGGACAGAGCCTACGAGCAGTACTTC,.,.,TRBJ2-7,TRBV28
CASTTWTGQSYEQYF,TGTGCCAGCACCACTTGGACAGGTCAATCCTACGAGCAGTACTTC,TRBD1,.,TRBJ2-7,TRBV28
CASSLGLAGPSTDTQYF,TGCGCCAGCAGCCTGGGACTAGCGGGGCCTAGCACAGATACGCAGTATTTT,TRBD2,once,TRBJ2-3,TRBV5-1
CASSLSGAAYEQYF,TGTGCCAGCAGCTTATCGGGAGCAGCCTACGAGCAGTACTTC,.,.,TRBJ2-7,TRBV11-2
CASSLLGAEVGETQYF,TGTGCCAGCAGCTTATTGGGGGCTGAGGTCGGAGAGACCCAGTACTTC,.,.,TRBJ2-5,TRBV5-8
CASSSTGINEKLFF,TGTGCCAGCAGCTCCACAGGGATTAATGAAAAACTGTTTTTT,.,.,TRBJ1-4,TRBV7-9
CASLSRGLHEQYF,TGTGCTTCTCTGAGCAGGGGACTCCACGAGCAGTACTTC,.,.,TRBJ2-7,TRBV6-5
CASSPRFGQGAVAGELFF,TGTGCCAGCAGCCCCCGTTTCGGACAGGGGGCGGTAGCCGGGGAGCTGTTTTTT,TRBD1,.,TRBJ2-2,TRBV7-9
CASSIHRDEKLFF,TGTGCCAGTAGTATCCATCGGGATGAAAAACTGTTTTTT,.,.,TRBJ1-4,TRBV19
CASSSGQGARHQPQHF,TGTGCCAGCAGCTCCGGACAGGGGGCTCGGCATCAGCCCCAGCATTTT,TRBD1,.,TRBJ1-5,TRBV7-9
CASSFDRLNEKLFF,TGTGCCAGCAGTTTTGACAGGCTTAATGAAAAACTGTTTTTT,.,.,TRBJ1-4,TRBV6-5
CASSPVTDYGYTF,TGTGCCAGCAGCCCTGTGACAGACTATGGCTACACCTTC,.,.,TRBJ1-2,TRBV28
CATSRDLGQLALREKLFF,TGTGCCACCAGCAGAGATTTGGGACAGCTCGCCTTACGTGAAAAACTGTTTTTT,TRBD1,.,TRBJ1-4,TRBV15
CASSLGVPLAEQFF,TGTGCCAGCAGCTTGGGGGTACCGTTGGCAGAGCAGTTCTTC,.,.,TRBJ2-1,TRBV5-5
CASRRGGRTTYEQYF,TGTGCCAGCAGGAGAGGCGGCAGGACCACCTACGAGCAGTACTTC,.,.,TRBJ2-7,TRBV28
CASSFGPVF,TGTGCCAGCAGCTTCGGGCCGGTTTTT,.,.,TRBJ1-4,TRBV7-9
CASSLALTGKGYEQYF,TGTGCCAGCAGCTTAGCCCTGACAGGGAAAGGGTACGAGCAGTACTTC,TRBD1,.,TRBJ2-7,TRBV13
CASSITGVYEQYF,TGTGCCAGCAGCATTACAGGTGTCTACGAGCAGTACTTC,.,once,TRBJ2-7,TRBV6-5
CASSEPPSTGELFF,TGTGCCAGCAGCGAGCCCCCCTCCACCGGGGAGCTGTTTTTT,.,.,TRBJ2-2,TRBV9
CASSLASGPNTGELFF,TGTGCCAGCAGCTTAGCCAGCGGCCCGAACACCGGGGAGCTGTTTTTT,.,.,TRBJ2-2,TRBV7-9
CASSVWGEHGELFF,TGTGCCAGCAGCGTATGGGGCGAGCACGGGGAGCTGTTTTTT,.,once,TRBJ2-2,TRBV9
CASSTSGMINEQFF,TGTGCCAGCAGCACCTCCGGGATGATAAATGAGCAGTTCTTC,.,.,TRBJ2-1,TRBV7-3
CASSPSRLAGIYEQYF,TGTGCCAGCAGCCCATCCCGGCTAGCGGGTATTTACGAGCAGTACTTC,TRBD2,.,TRBJ2-7,TRBV7-9
CASSRAGLDDEQYF,TGCGCCAGCAGTCGCGCAGGGTTAGACGACGAGCAGTACTTC,.,.,TRBJ2-7,TRBV5-1
CASSYTSGSHYEQYF,TGTGCCAGCAGTTACACTAGCGGGAGTCACTACGAGCAGTACTTC,TRBD2,.,TRBJ2-7,TRBV6-6
CASSPDPGQDSGNTIYF,TGTGCCAGCAGCCCGGATCCGGGACAGGACTCTGGAAACACCATATATTTT,TRBD1,.,TRBJ1-3,TRBV7-6